The rows below give T cell receptor beta chains drawn from one sample of a study of T cell repertoires in aging, cancer and after chemotherapy. TCRdb reanalysed the multiplex PCR reads using MiXCR and keeps one entry per CDR3 protein. Counted here are some 9,000 distinct CDR3 sequences, about 41% occurring once; the ten biggest clones make up roughly 12%. Sequencing was performed on blood. The receptor source for this set is a human donor with a solid tumor. The CDR3 runs from the conserved cysteine through the conserved F or W. The order of the fields is V gene, clone size, J gene, D gene, CDR3 DNA, CDR3 protein. D genes are given only for firm matches. Clone sizes are given selectively: once, few, many, or a class where the clone is expanded.

v_gene: TRBV6-5
abundance: NA
j_gene: TRBJ2-6
d_gene: NA
CDR3nt: TGTGCCAGCACTCTGGCAGGAACGACCTCTGGGGCCAACGTCCTGACTTTC
CDR3aa: CASTLAGTTSGANVLTF

v_gene: TRBV19
abundance: few
j_gene: TRBJ2-3
d_gene: NA
CDR3nt: TGTGCCAGTAGCCCCTCCGGGGGCGAGACAGATACGCAGTATTTT
CDR3aa: CASSPSGGETDTQYF

v_gene: TRBV18
abundance: NA
j_gene: TRBJ1-1
d_gene: TRBD1
CDR3nt: TGTGCCAGCTCACGCCCGGGACAGGGATCAGGGAACACTGAAGCTTTCTTT
CDR3aa: CASSRPGQGSGNTEAFF

v_gene: TRBV7-9
abundance: NA
j_gene: TRBJ2-5
d_gene: TRBD2
CDR3nt: TGTGCCAGCAGCTTTCGCGGGGGGAGTTTAGAGACCCAGTACTTC
CDR3aa: CASSFRGGSLETQYF

v_gene: TRBV12-3/TRBV12-4
abundance: NA
j_gene: TRBJ2-5
d_gene: TRBD2
CDR3nt: TGTGCCAGCACCGGGGGGAGTGGGTACTCCCAAGAGACCCAGTACTTC
CDR3aa: CASTGGSGYSQETQYF

v_gene: TRBV7-6
abundance: few
j_gene: TRBJ1-2
d_gene: TRBD1
CDR3nt: TGTGCCAGCAGCTTAGAAACAGGGGGCGCGACCTATGGCTACACCTTC
CDR3aa: CASSLETGGATYGYTF

v_gene: TRBV11-3
abundance: medium-sized
j_gene: TRBJ2-1
d_gene: TRBD1
CDR3nt: TGTGCCAGCAGCTTGGGACAGCCGTACAATGAGCAGTTCTTC
CDR3aa: CASSLGQPYNEQFF

v_gene: TRBV11-3
abundance: medium-sized
j_gene: TRBJ2-5
d_gene: NA
CDR3nt: TGTGCCAGCAGCTTAGCCCACGCCTCAGGGGAGACCCAGTACTTC
CDR3aa: CASSLAHASGETQYF

v_gene: TRBV11-3
abundance: NA
j_gene: TRBJ2-4
d_gene: TRBD2
CDR3nt: TGTGCCAGCAGCATTCGACTAGCGGGGGGAAACATTCAGTACTTC
CDR3aa: CASSIRLAGGNIQYF

v_gene: TRBV11-3
abundance: few
j_gene: TRBJ2-1
d_gene: TRBD2
CDR3nt: TGTGCCAGCAGCCCCCTGGGGAGGGCGGACAATGAGCAGTTCTTC
CDR3aa: CASSPLGRADNEQFF

v_gene: TRBV5-6
abundance: few
j_gene: TRBJ2-2
d_gene: NA
CDR3nt: TGTGCCAGCAGCCTACTCCATGTCGGCACCGGGGAGCTGTTTTTT
CDR3aa: CASSLLHVGTGELFF

v_gene: TRBV12-3/TRBV12-4
abundance: NA
j_gene: TRBJ2-4
d_gene: NA
CDR3nt: TGTGCCAGCAGTTTAGGGTTTTATGAAAGGGATGGCAAAAACATTCAGTACTTC
CDR3aa: CASSLGFYERDGKNIQYF

v_gene: TRBV11-3
abundance: NA
j_gene: TRBJ1-4
d_gene: NA
CDR3nt: TGTGCCAGCAGCTTCCCTCAGACAACTAATGAAAAACTGTTTTTT
CDR3aa: CASSFPQTTNEKLFF

v_gene: TRBV29-1
abundance: few
j_gene: TRBJ2-1
d_gene: NA
CDR3nt: TGCAGCGTTGATCTGGGAGTCGGCTCCTACAATGAGCAGTTCTTC
CDR3aa: CSVDLGVGSYNEQFF

v_gene: TRBV10-3
abundance: few
j_gene: TRBJ1-4
d_gene: TRBD1
CDR3nt: TGTGCCATCAGTAAGACAGGGTACGGAGTTGAAAAACTGTTTTTT
CDR3aa: CAISKTGYGVEKLFF

v_gene: TRBV29-1
abundance: few
j_gene: TRBJ1-2
d_gene: TRBD1
CDR3nt: TGCAGCGTCGGGCAGGGGGCTGCTAACTATGGCTACACCTTC
CDR3aa: CSVGQGAANYGYTF